This TCR beta chain came from a study of cytomegalovirus exposure and HLA in healthy donors (dated by TCRdb to about 2017). At the level of the whole study: An earlier analysis of several hundred of the donors reported 250 to 350 Gb of sequence data and 95 million to 140 million unique TCR beta sequences obtained from about 170 million T cells. An early release covering roughly 640 HLA-typed donors comprised about 300 gigabases of sequencing data and around 80 million unique TCR sequences. Of the roughly 400 genotyped donors, around 81% fell in the genetic ancestry cluster associated with self-reported Caucasian donors. The study aimed to test whether cataloging public T cell receptors could reveal signatures of past pathogen exposure. Using immunosequencing, the study profiled T cell repertoires from around 670 subjects and related those repertoires to cytomegalovirus serostatus. Along with the approximately 700-subject first cohort, a separate validation cohort of 120 different subjects was used. To predict cytomegalovirus infection status, the study combined high-throughput TCR immunosequencing, statistical association of individual TCRs with disease status, and machine learning. In a later analysis, previously published TCR beta repertoires from about 670 donors were re-analyzed and high-resolution HLA genotyping was added so that TCR occurrence patterns could be studied. The later analysis used no new phenotypic data to find candidate immune exposures, relying instead on TCR beta sequences and their occurrence across donors. An earlier analysis of roughly 580 of the donors used high-throughput TCR beta sequencing to judge whether each TCR beta V gene segment behaved as functional or pseudogenic. Donor age, sex, ethnicity and CMV serostatus were compiled alongside the repertoire data. In a later genetic analysis, genome-wide SNP genotypes for about 55% of the roughly 700 donors were used, and that subset was treated as a discovery cohort. Every discovery cohort repertoire had been produced on one sequencing platform. Both class I and class II loci were covered by HLA typing, at four-digit resolution. Typing coverage varied by locus: roughly 620-640 donors for A, B, C, DRB1 and DQB1; 522 for DQA1; approximately 610 for DPA1; 450 to 480 for DPB1. Roughly 5 DR-DQ haplotypes were treated as single units for association and clustering because of strong linkage in the cohort. Across some 400 genotyped donors of the cohort, an average of roughly 200,000 unique TCR beta nucleotide sequences per donor were sequenced, and roughly 18% of those sequences were non-productive. Broad study findings and their caveats: Three of the identified cytomegalovirus-associated TCR beta chains were confirmed in vitro to be specific for cytomegalovirus antigens. The sequencing pipeline was judged likely to have produced a cluster of highly shared sequence variants as a technical artifact. Most CMV-associated TCR beta chains appeared to be HLA-restricted in a later analysis, and the HLA associations seemed to be driven largely by CMV exposure. A further reported finding was that TCR beta sequences accurately predicted the HLA-A and HLA-B alleles for most subjects in the first cohort. Immune exposure information for the cohort was limited to CMV serostatus. The classifier was reported to diagnose cytomegalovirus status with high specificity and sensitivity in both the original cohort and the validation cohort. A later genetic analysis associated a missense DCLRE1C variant with V-gene and J-gene trimming of TCR beta chains, and an independent cohort replicated the association. When HLA alleles, especially DR and DQ, strongly co-occurred, TCR associations were difficult to assign to individual alleles. In a later analysis, TCR association rates were found to vary across HLA loci, with the most associated TCRs seen for DRB1 alleles and the fewest for HLA-C alleles. A later analysis reported that several top co-occurrence clusters appeared linked to parvovirus B19, influenza, CMV and Epstein-Barr virus. In an earlier analysis of more than 450 of the donors, most TCR beta V segments were observed in productive rearrangements about 90% or about 30% of the time, broadly matching IMGT annotations. Because some donors lacked HLA typing at each locus, the association tests relied only on the typed subset. In a later genetic analysis, fewer N-insertions in productive TCRs were reported among donors in an Asian-associated ancestry cluster than the roughly 700-donor mean. A later analysis associated about 17,000 TCR beta sequences with specific HLA alleles at a false discovery rate of 0.05. While some public TCRs were present in many individuals, most TCR sequences turned up only very rarely across donors. Linkage disequilibrium might explain the correlated functional status among segregating V segments, but an unknown experimental factor could not be excluded. Roughly uniform sequencing depth across donors was assumed in presence/absence analyses, although this assumption may not hold. The earlier analysis of around 600 of the donors excluded approximately 17 rarely observed V segments, including chromosome 9 orphons, because counts were too low. In the study, around 160 TCR beta chains were listed as associated with cytomegalovirus. Some IMGT-functional V segments, including TRBV6-2 and TRBV6-3, could not be told apart with the 87-base-pair reads, so those segments were excluded. In this cohort, only TCR beta chains were sequenced, and detectable features were limited by the absence of alpha or paired-chain data. In a later analysis, HLA-associated TCR beta chains were found to be more clonally expanded and to have lower generation probabilities than equally common non-associated chains. The authors suggested that the approach could potentially be generalized to other disease states and immunological phenotypes.

The method was the immunoSEQ multiplex PCR assay. A mixture of 60 forward primers for TCR Vbeta segments and 13 reverse primers for TCR Jbeta segments was used in the multiplex PCR. A multiplex PCR assay on genomic DNA amplified the CDR3 region of rearranged TCR beta genes. The amplified TCR beta libraries were sequenced on the Illumina HiSeq System as 87-base-pair reads. In the authors' own workflow: A later analysis counted about 76 million unique TCR beta chains across the roughly 700 repertoires, and some 11 million of these chains were shared by at least two donors. Raw reads were error-corrected and collapsed into unique sequences with a nearest-neighbor algorithm that merged closely related sequences to remove PCR and sequencing errors. CDR3 sequences were aligned to IMGT reference sequences to assign V, D and J gene segments. Each retained sequence needed at least a six-nucleotide match to both a V gene segment and a J gene segment. Rearrangements were called productive when the CDR3 lacked stop codons and stayed in frame with V and J; all others were non-productive. CDR3 was defined by IMGT convention, running from the second conserved V-encoded cysteine to the conserved J-encoded phenylalanine. Sequences without an unambiguous match to a single V gene segment were excluded from the earlier analysis of approximately 600 of the donors. In an earlier analysis of roughly 500 of the donors, V segments were called functional above 56.7% productive rearrangements and were called segregating when the between-donor standard deviation exceeded 5%. To diagnose cytomegalovirus status from the catalog of TCR beta chain sequences, a statistical classification framework was built. In a later analysis, TCR nucleotide sequences were compared against IMGT/GENE-DB human TR gene sequences so that V and J genes could be assigned. In a later analysis, CDR3 sequences and most-parsimonious VDJ recombination scenarios were assigned using the TCRdist pipeline. In a later analysis, each TCR beta chain was defined by its CDR3 amino acid sequence together with its V-gene family, and reads without a unique V-gene family were excluded. A later analysis removed roughly 590 highly shared, low-generation-probability nucleotide sequences to deal with suspected cross-contamination and a sequencing artifact. In a later analysis, a clonal expansion index for each public chain was calculated from normalized within-repertoire ranks of inferred template counts. A later analysis computed generation probabilities with a VDJ recombination model fitted to out-of-frame rearrangements, and checked the results against IGoR. In a later analysis, TCR-TCR, TCR-HLA and TCR-CMV co-occurrence was scored with hypergeometric tests, and a repertoire-size bias correction was applied to TCR pairs. False discovery rates were estimated in a later analysis by permuting HLA or CMV assignments 20 times. A later analysis grouped co-occurring TCRs with DBSCAN, adding TCRdist sequence similarity when clustering within HLA-allele-positive subsets. Repertoires with fewer than 30,000 or more than 120,000 public chains were left out of co-occurrence clustering, as were about five repertoires with anomalous nucleotide sharing. TCRdb provides this immuneACCESS table in a form limited to in-frame rearrangements. Some clones are lacking; in checked studies, under half of them reflect an unresolved V gene, and why the rest are absent is not known. For V, J and clone size, that table is used; D and trimming come from the DNA. The sample table contains roughly 61,000 clones; only one count was recorded for 65% to 85% of them. In total, the top ten clones hold over 5% of the sample.

By share, this clone ranks as medium-sized (0.01 to 0.1%). Which antigen it targets is not known. No base quality values were provided; no much bigger clone lies one nucleotide off. CDR1 and CDR2 are drawn from the germline V gene: SNHLY, FYNNEI. Spanning cysteine to phenylalanine, the CDR3 consists of 11 amino acids. Kept here is only the CDR3 DNA, which spans 33 bases and is read in frame from base 1. Cut back by 6 bases and 8 bases, the V and J ends lie 10 bases apart. The cohort was made up of several hundred healthy bone marrow donors. All cohort members were sampled while nominally healthy, although unrecorded immune exposures were likely present. The donor was CMV seronegative and was included in the group of hundreds of seronegative cohort members. A peripheral blood sample was collected from each donor, and TCR beta sequencing was performed on peripheral blood mononuclear cells. The Qiagen DNeasy Blood Extraction Kit was used to extract genomic DNA from the blood cell samples.

The TCR comes from a male donor in good health and CMV-seronegative. The sample taken for sequencing was PBMCs. The chain links TRBV2 with TRBJ1-1; a confident D gene designation cannot be given. The CDR3 reads CASSAELEAFF. At the DNA level, the sequence is TGTGCCAGCAGCGCCGAACTGGAAGCTTTCTTT. Supplemented by the reference TRBV2 and TRBJ1-1 proteins around the CDR3, the complete variable domain is EPEVTQTPSHQVTQMGQEVILRCVPISNHLYFYWYRQILGQKVEFLVSFYNNEISEKSEIFDDQFSVERPDGSNFTLKIRSTKLEDSAMYFCASSAELEAFFGQGTRLTVV.